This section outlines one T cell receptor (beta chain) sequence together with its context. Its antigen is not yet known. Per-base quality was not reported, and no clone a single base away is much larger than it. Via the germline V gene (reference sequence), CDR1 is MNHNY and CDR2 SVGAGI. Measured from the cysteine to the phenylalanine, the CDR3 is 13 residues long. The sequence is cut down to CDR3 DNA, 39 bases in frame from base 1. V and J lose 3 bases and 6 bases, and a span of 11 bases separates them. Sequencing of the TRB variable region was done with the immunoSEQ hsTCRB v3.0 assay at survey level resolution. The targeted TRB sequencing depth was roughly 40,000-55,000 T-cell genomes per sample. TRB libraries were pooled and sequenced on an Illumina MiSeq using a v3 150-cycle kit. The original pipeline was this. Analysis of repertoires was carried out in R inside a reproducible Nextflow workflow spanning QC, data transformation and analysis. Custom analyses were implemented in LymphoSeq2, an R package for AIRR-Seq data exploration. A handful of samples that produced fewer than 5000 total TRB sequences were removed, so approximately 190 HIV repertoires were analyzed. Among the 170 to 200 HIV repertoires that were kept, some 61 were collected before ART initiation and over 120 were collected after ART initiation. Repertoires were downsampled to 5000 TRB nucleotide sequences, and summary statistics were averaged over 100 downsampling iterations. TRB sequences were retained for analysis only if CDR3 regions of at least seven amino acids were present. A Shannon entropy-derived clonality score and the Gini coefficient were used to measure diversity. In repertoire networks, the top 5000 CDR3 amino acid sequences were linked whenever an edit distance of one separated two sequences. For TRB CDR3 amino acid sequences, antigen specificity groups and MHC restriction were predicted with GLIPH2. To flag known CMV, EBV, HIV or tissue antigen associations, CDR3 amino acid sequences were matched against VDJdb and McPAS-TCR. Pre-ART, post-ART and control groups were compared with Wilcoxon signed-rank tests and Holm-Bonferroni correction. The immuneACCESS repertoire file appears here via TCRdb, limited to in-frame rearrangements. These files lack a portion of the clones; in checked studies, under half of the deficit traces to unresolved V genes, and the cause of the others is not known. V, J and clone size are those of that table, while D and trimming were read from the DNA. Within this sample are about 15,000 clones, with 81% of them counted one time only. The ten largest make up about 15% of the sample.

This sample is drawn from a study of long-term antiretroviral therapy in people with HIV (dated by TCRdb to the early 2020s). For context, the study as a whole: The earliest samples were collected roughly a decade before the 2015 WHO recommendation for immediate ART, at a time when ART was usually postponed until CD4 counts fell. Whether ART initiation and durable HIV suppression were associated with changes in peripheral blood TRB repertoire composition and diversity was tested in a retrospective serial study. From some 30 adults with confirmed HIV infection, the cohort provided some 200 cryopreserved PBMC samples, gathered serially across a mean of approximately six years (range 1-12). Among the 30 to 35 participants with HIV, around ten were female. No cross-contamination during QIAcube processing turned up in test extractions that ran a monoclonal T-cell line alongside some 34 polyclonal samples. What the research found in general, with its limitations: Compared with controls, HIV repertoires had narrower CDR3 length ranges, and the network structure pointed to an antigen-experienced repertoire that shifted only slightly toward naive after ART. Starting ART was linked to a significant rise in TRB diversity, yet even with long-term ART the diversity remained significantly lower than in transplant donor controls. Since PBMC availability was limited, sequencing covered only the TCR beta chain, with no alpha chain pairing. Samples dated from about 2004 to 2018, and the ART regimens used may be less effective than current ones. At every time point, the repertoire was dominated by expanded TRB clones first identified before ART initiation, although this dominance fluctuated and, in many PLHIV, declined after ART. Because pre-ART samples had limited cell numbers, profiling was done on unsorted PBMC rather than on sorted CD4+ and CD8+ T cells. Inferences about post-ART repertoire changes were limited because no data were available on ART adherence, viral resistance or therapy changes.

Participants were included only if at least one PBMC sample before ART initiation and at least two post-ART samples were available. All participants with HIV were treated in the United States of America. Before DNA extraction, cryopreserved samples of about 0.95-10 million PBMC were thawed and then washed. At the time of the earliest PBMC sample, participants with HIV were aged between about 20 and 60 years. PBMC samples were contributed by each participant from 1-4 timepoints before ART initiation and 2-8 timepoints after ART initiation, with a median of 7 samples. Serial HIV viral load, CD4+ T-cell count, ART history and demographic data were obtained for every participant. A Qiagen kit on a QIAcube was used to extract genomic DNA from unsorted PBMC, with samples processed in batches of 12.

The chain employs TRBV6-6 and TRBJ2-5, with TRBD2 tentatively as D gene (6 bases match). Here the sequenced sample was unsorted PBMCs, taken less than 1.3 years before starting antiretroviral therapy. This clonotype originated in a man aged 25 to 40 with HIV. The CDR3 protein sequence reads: CASSYGDSKTQYF. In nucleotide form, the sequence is TGTGCCAGCAGTTATGGGGACTCCAAGACCCAGTACTTC.